This T cell receptor (beta chain) was captured in a study of T cells after yellow fever vaccination. Across the whole study: Preparation used SMART-Seq v4 Ultra Low Input for the low-cell-number fractions. Study conclusions and caveats: Weaker overall was a secondary response that nonetheless peaked faster, on day 5 versus 15.

This clonotype has more than one count but fewer than ten. Its cognate antigen is unknown. Production of TCR cDNA was by 5'RACE template switching, which also added a universal primer site and UMIs. TCRdb reprocessed the 5' RACE reads with MiXCR, giving one entry per CDR3 protein. The sample consists of 150,000 to 200,000 distinct CDR3 sequences, around 10% of them appearing once. From germline, CDR1 is MNHNS and CDR2 SASEGT. The CDR3 is 15 amino acids. Trimming took off 6 bases at V and 5 bases at J, with 20 bases between the two ends. This rearrangement joins TRBV6-1 to TRBJ2-7; perhaps TRBD1 as D (5 bases). The sequence was obtained from a man aged 18 to 29 who received the YFV17D yellow fever vaccine. Here the sequenced sample was CD8+ T cells sorted from PBMCs, taken 15 days after the yellow fever booster vaccination. In nucleotides, the CDR3 is TGTGCCAGCAGCACCAGCTGGACAAAAGAGCACGAGCAGTACTTC. This codes for CASSTSWTKEHEQYF.